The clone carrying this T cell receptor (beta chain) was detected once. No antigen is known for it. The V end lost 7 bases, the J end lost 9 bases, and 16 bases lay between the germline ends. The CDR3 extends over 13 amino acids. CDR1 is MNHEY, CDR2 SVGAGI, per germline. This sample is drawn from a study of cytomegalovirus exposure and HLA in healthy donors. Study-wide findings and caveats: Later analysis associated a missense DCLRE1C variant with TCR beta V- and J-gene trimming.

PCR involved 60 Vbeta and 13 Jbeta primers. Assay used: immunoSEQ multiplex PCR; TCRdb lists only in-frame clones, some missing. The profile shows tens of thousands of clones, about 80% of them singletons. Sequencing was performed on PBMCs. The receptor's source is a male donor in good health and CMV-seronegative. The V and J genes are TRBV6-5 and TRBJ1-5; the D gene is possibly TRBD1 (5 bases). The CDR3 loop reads CASKATANMPQHF. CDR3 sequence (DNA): TGTGCCAGCAAGGCGACAGCTAATATGCCCCAGCATTTT.